This T cell receptor beta chain was recorded in a study of blood T cells in healthy people across ages. Study-level findings and limits: The fall in TCR beta diversity per million T cells was roughly linear with age. There were more naive CD4+ cells and higher diversity in long-lived donors than in aged donors.

The second PCR ran roughly 6 to 11 cycles with a sample-barcoded 5' primer and J-beta primers. TCRdb called the 5' RACE reads again in MiXCR, with one record for every CDR3 protein. The sample shows some 700,000 distinct CDR3 sequences, about 24% of them seen only once. This clonotype was seen a handful of times. Its cognate antigen is unknown. This CDR3 is built from 16 residues. Germline assignment: CDR1 SSHAT and CDR2 FNYEAQ (reference sequence). V lost 5 bases and J lost 5, with 21 bases in between. The sequenced sample consisted of blood. This TCR was recovered from a man aged 65-85 years in good health. This chain joins TRBV7-7 and TRBJ1-1, with D possibly being TRBD1 (5 bases). The CDR3: CASSPLPPRQRTEAFF. The CDR3 DNA reads as TGTGCCAGCAGCCCGCTTCCCCCGAGACAGAGGACTGAAGCTTTCTTT.